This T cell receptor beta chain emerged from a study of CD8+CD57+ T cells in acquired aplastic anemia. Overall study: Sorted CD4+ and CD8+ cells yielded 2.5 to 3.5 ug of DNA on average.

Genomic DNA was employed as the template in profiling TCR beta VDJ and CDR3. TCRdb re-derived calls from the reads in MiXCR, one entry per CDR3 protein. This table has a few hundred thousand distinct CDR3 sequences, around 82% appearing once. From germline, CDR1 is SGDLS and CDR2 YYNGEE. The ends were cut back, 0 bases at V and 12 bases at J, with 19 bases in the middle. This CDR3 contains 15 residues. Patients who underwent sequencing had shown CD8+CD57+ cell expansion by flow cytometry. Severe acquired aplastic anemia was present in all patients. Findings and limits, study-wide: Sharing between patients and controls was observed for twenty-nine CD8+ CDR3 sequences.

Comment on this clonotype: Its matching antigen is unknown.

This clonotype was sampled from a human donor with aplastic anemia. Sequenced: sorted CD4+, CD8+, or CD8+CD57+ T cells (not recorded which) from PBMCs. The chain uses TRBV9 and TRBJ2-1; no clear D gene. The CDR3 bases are TGTGCCAGCAGCGTAGGGTCAGGAGCGCACAATTTGCAGTTCTTC. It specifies CASSVGSGAHNLQFF.